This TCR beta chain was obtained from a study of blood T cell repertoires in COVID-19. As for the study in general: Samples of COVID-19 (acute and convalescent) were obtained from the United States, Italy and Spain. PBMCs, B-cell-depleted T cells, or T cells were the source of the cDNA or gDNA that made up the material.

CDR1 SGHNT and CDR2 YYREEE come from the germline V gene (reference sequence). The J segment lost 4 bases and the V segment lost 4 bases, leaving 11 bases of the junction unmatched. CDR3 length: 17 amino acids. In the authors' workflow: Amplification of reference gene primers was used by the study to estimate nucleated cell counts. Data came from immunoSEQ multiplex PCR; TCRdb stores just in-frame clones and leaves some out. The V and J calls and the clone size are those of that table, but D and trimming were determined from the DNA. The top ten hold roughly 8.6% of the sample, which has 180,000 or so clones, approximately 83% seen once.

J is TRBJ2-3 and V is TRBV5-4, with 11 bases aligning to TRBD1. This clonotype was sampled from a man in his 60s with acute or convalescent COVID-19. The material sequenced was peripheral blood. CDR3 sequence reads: CASSPPGQGGRSDTQYF. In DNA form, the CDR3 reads TGTGCCAGCAGCCCCCCGGGACAGGGGGGGAGGTCAGATACGCAGTATTTT.